This note documents a single T cell receptor (beta chain) sequence. The method was immunoSEQ multiplex PCR; TCRdb's version includes in-frame clones alone and lacks a portion of them. The data contain more than 35,000 clones, around nine tenths of them seen just once; the ten biggest clones take up 5.5% to 6.5%. The data stem from a study of T cell changes during pregnancy in multiple sclerosis. This CDR3 is built from 15 residues. J gave up 2 bases and V 5 bases, and 4 bases lay outside the gene matches. The germline CDR1 and CDR2 sequences are LGHNA and YSLEER. This sample comprised CD8+ T cells from peripheral blood mononuclear cells, obtained after pregnancy. The sequence came from a female donor in good health, enrolled as a control in a pregnancy study. V usage is TRBV4-3 and J usage is TRBJ2-3; TRBD1 matches at 10 bases. The CDR3 protein is CASSSGTGDTDTQYF. The CDR3 DNA sequence: TGCGCCAGCAGCTCCGGGACAGGGGACACAGATACGCAGTATTTT.